This TCR beta chain is from a study of control samples from healthy donors and cancer patients. The method was immunoSEQ multiplex PCR; TCRdb's version includes in-frame clones alone and lacks a portion of them. The sample records 100,000 or so clones, 80% to 90% being singletons. The sequence was collected from a woman aged 45-65 years in good health. What was sequenced was blood.

CDR3 bases: TGCGCCAGCAGCCTCCGGTGGGATGAGCAGTTCTTC. As protein: CASSLRWDEQFF. The chain employs TRBV5-1 and TRBJ2-1, with D unresolved. Germline loops: CDR1 SGHRS, CDR2 YFSETQ. Trimming pared 4 bases from V and 8 bases from J, leaving 10 bases between. The CDR3 runs to 12 residues.